This T cell receptor beta chain was captured in a study of cytomegalovirus exposure and HLA in healthy donors (TCRdb year 2017). About the investigation overall: An earlier analysis of fewer than 750 of the donors reported approximately 260 Gb of sequence data and 95 million to 140 million unique TCR beta sequences obtained from about 180 million T cells. An earlier analysis of fewer than 750 of the donors used high-throughput TCR beta sequencing to judge whether each TCR beta V gene segment behaved as functional or pseudogenic. To study patterns of TCR occurrence, a later analysis re-analyzed previously published TCR beta repertoires from 550 to 800 donors and added high-resolution HLA genotyping. Of the roughly 400 genotyped donors, 81% fell in the genetic ancestry cluster associated with self-reported Caucasian donors. A handful of DR-DQ haplotypes were handled as single units for association and clustering because linkage in the cohort was strong. High-throughput TCR immunosequencing, statistical association of individual TCRs with disease status, and machine learning were combined to predict cytomegalovirus infection status. Across about 370 genotyped donors of the cohort, an average of about 250,000 unique TCR beta nucleotide sequences per donor were sequenced, and approximately 17% of those sequences were non-productive. A separate validation cohort of 100 to 150 different subjects was used in addition to the roughly 640-subject first cohort. Rather than drawing on any new phenotypic data, the later analysis identified candidate immune exposures from TCR beta sequences and the way those sequences occurred across donors. Genome-wide SNP genotypes for about three fifths of the roughly 670 donors were used in a later genetic analysis, which treated that subset as a discovery cohort. Roughly 290 gigabases of sequencing data and around 85 million unique TCR sequences made up an early release that covered fewer than 650 HLA-typed donors. All discovery cohort repertoires had been generated using a single sequencing platform. Donor age, sex, ethnicity and CMV serostatus were collected together with the repertoire data. The study aimed to test whether cataloging public T cell receptors could reveal signatures of past pathogen exposure. Both class I and class II loci were covered by HLA typing, at four-digit resolution. Typing coverage varied by locus: about 620-630 donors for A, B, C, DRB1 and DQB1; 500 to 550 for DQA1; around 610 for DPA1; around 450 for DPB1. The study profiled the T cell repertoires of fewer than 850 subjects by immunosequencing and related them to cytomegalovirus serostatus.

From the cysteine through the phenylalanine, the CDR3 covers 14 amino acids. The entry retains the CDR3 DNA only, 42 bases that are in frame from base 1. CDR1 and CDR2 were assigned from the germline V gene as MRHNA and SNTAGT. V is clipped by 7 bases and J by 4 bases, and the sequence between their germline boundaries is 13 bases long. In total, around 600 healthy bone marrow donors made up the cohort. At the time of sampling, every cohort member was nominally healthy, though immune exposures that went unrecorded were likely present. The donor was CMV seronegative and belonged to the group of over 350 seronegative cohort members. A peripheral blood sample was collected from each donor, and TCR beta sequencing was performed on peripheral blood mononuclear cells. Genomic DNA extraction from the blood cell samples was performed with the Qiagen DNeasy Blood Extraction Kit. The investigation overall reported the following: A further reported finding was that TCR beta sequences accurately predicted the HLA-A and HLA-B alleles for most subjects in the first cohort. The only immune exposure information available for the cohort was CMV serostatus. Because HLA typing was missing for some donors at each locus, association tests included only the typed subset. Most CMV-associated TCR beta chains appeared to be HLA-restricted in a later analysis, and the HLA associations seemed to be driven largely by CMV exposure. It was suggested by the authors that the approach could potentially be generalized to other disease states and immunological phenotypes. While some public TCRs were present in many individuals, most TCR sequences turned up only very rarely across donors. Linkage disequilibrium might explain the correlated functional status among segregating V segments, but an unknown experimental factor could not be excluded. A later analysis associated about 18,000 TCR beta sequences with specific HLA alleles at a false discovery rate of 0.05. Only TCR beta chains were sequenced in this cohort, and the absence of alpha or paired-chain data limited detectable features. V-gene and J-gene trimming of TCR beta chains was associated with a missense DCLRE1C variant in a later genetic analysis, and the association was replicated in an independent cohort. The earlier analysis of 587 of the donors excluded some 16 rarely observed V segments, including chromosome 9 orphons, because counts were too low. In vitro tests confirmed that a few of the cytomegalovirus-associated TCR beta chains recognize cytomegalovirus antigens. A later analysis found that TCR association rates varied across HLA loci, with DRB1 alleles showing the most associated TCRs and HLA-C alleles the fewest. According to a later analysis, parvovirus B19, influenza, CMV and Epstein-Barr virus appeared linked to several top co-occurrence clusters. A group of highly shared sequence variants was considered likely to be a technical artifact of the sequencing pipeline. Strong co-occurrence of HLA alleles, especially DR and DQ, made assigning TCR associations to individual alleles difficult. The classifier was reported to diagnose cytomegalovirus status with high specificity and sensitivity in both the original and validation cohorts. In a later analysis, HLA-associated TCR beta chains were found to be more clonally expanded and to have lower generation probabilities than equally common non-associated chains. Sequencing depth was assumed to be roughly uniform across donors in the presence/absence analyses, though that assumption may not hold. Some IMGT-functional V segments, including TRBV6-2 and TRBV6-3, could not be told apart with the 87-base-pair reads, so those segments were excluded. The study gave a list of some 150 TCR beta chains associated with cytomegalovirus. Compared with the roughly 600-donor mean, donors in an Asian-associated ancestry cluster had fewer N-insertions in productive TCRs, according to a later genetic analysis. An earlier analysis of 450 to 750 of the donors showed that most TCR beta V segments appeared in productive rearrangements either about 87% or about 30% of the time, which broadly matched IMGT annotations.

Concerning this clone itself: Its specific antigen is unknown. The input lacks base qualities; no much larger clone sits a single base away.

Library preparation was by the immunoSEQ multiplex PCR assay. A mixture of 60 forward primers for TCR Vbeta segments and 13 reverse primers for TCR Jbeta segments was used in the multiplex PCR. Amplification of the CDR3 region of rearranged TCR beta genes was performed with a multiplex PCR assay on genomic DNA. On the Illumina HiSeq System, the amplified TCR beta libraries were sequenced as 87-base-pair reads. Processing in the source paper ran as follows. In a later analysis, approximately 74 million unique TCR beta chains were counted across the roughly 610 repertoires, and about 9.9 million of these chains were shared by at least two donors. Raw reads were error-corrected and collapsed into unique sequences with a nearest-neighbor algorithm that merged closely related sequences to remove PCR and sequencing errors. To assign V, D and J gene segments, CDR3 sequences were aligned to IMGT reference sequences. For a sequence to be retained, a match of at least six nucleotides was required to both a V gene segment and a J gene segment. A rearrangement was called productive if the CDR3 had no stop codons and remained in frame with V and J, and every other rearrangement was called non-productive. CDR3 was defined according to IMGT convention as the region running from the second conserved V-encoded cysteine to the conserved J-encoded phenylalanine. The earlier analysis of approximately 590 of the donors excluded any sequence lacking an unambiguous match to a single V gene segment. An earlier analysis of some 500 of the donors classified V segments as functional when productive rearrangements were above 56.7% and as segregating when the standard deviation between donors was above 5%. A statistical classification framework was built for diagnosing cytomegalovirus status from the catalog of TCR beta chain sequences. A later analysis assigned V and J genes by comparing TCR nucleotide sequences with IMGT/GENE-DB human TR gene sequences. A later analysis assigned CDR3 sequences and most-parsimonious VDJ recombination scenarios with the TCRdist pipeline. In a later analysis, every TCR beta chain was defined by the combination of its CDR3 amino acid sequence and its V-gene family, and reads without a unique V-gene family were dropped. As a way to deal with suspected cross-contamination and a sequencing artifact, a later analysis dropped approximately 590 nucleotide sequences that were highly shared and had low generation probability. In a later analysis, a clonal expansion index was calculated for each public chain from normalized within-repertoire ranks of inferred template counts. In a later analysis, generation probabilities were computed with a VDJ recombination model fitted to out-of-frame rearrangements, and the resulting probabilities were checked against IGoR. Hypergeometric tests were used in a later analysis to score TCR-TCR, TCR-HLA and TCR-CMV co-occurrence, with a repertoire-size bias correction applied to the TCR pairs. In a later analysis, false discovery rates were estimated by permuting HLA or CMV assignments 20 times. In a later analysis, co-occurring TCRs were grouped using DBSCAN, and TCRdist sequence similarity was added for clustering within HLA-allele-positive subsets. Repertoires with fewer than 30,000 or more than 120,000 public chains were left out of co-occurrence clustering, as were five repertoires with anomalous nucleotide sharing. TCRdb holds this immuneACCESS table with in-frame rearrangements only. Some clones are missing; in checked studies, unresolved V genes explain under half, and the rest has no known cause. V and J calls and clone size are given by that table; D and trimming were obtained from the DNA. This sample lists around 170,000 clones; 80% were detected once. Around 5.4% of the sample is held by the ten biggest clonotypes.

This TCR was recovered from a man aged 40-55 years in good health and CMV-seronegative. The receptor chain draws on TRBV6-4 and TRBJ2-2; the D gene cannot be named for sure. Material: PBMCs. The CDR3 sequence is CASTQRQTTGELFF. The nucleotide sequence reads TGTGCCAGCACTCAGAGGCAGACCACCGGGGAGCTGTTTTTT.